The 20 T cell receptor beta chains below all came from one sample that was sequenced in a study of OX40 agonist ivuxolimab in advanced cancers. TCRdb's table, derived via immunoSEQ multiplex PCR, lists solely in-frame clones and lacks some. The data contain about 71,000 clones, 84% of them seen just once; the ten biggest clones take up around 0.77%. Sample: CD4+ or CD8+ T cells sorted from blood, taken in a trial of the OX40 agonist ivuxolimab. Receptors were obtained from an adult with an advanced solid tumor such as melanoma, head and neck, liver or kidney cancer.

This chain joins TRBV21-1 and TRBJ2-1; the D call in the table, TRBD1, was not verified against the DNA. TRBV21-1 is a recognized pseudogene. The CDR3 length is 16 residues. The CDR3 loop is CASNFRGEGSYNEQFF. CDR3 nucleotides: TGTGCCAGCAACTTCAGGGGCGAAGGGTCCTACAATGAGCAGTTCTTC.

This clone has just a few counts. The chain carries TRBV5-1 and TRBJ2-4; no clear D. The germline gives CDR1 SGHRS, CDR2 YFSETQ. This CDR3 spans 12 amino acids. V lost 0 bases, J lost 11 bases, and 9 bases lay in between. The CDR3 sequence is CASSLDTSVQYF. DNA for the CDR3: TGCGCCAGCAGCTTGGACACTTCAGTTCAGTACTTC.

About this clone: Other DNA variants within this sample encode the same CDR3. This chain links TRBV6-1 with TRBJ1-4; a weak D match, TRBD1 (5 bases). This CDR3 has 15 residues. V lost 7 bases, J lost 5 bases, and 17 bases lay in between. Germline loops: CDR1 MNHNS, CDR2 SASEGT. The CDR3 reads CASKGGGGDNEKLFF. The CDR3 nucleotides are TGTGCCAGCAAGGGCGGGGGGGGAGACAATGAAAAACTGTTTTTT.

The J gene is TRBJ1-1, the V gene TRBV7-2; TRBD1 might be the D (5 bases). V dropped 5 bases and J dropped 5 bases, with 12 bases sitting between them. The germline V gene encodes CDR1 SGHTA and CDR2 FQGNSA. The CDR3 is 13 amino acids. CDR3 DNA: TGTGCCAGCAGCCAGCAAAGGGGAACTGAAGCTTTCTTT. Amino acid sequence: CASSQQRGTEAFF.

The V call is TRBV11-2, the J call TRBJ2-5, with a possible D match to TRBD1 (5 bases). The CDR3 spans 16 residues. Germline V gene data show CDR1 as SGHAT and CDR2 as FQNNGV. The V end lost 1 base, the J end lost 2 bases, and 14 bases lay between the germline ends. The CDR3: CASSLGRVGAQETQYF. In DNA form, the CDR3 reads TGTGCCAGCAGCTTAGGAAGGGTAGGGGCGCAAGAGACCCAGTACTTC.

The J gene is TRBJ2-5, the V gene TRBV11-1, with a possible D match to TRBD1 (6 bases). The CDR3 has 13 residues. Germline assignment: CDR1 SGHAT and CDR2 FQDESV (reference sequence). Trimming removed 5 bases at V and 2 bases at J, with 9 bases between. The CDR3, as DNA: TGTGCCAGCAGCCGTGGACAGCAAGAGACCCAGTACTTC. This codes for CASSRGQQETQYF.

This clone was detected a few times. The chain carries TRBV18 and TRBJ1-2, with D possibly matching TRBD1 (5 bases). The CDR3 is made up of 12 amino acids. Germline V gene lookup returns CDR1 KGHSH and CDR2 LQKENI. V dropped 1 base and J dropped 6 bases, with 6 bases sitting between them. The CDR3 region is CASSPQGDGYTF. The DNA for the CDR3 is TGTGCCAGCTCACCACAAGGGGATGGCTACACCTTC.

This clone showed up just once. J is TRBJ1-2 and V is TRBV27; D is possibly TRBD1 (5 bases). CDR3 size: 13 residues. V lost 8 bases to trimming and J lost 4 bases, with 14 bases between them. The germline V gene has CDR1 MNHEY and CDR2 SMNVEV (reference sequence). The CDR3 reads CASRGSGTYGYTF. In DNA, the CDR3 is TGTGCCAGCCGGGGGTCGGGGACCTATGGCTACACCTTC.

CDR3 DNA: TGTGCCAGCAGCTTGACCCTTGAGCAGTACTTC. As protein: CASSLTLEQYF. The rearrangement joins TRBV5-4 to TRBJ2-7, with unresolved D. CDR3 size: 11 residues. The germline V and J ends were trimmed by 1 base and 7 bases, with 6 bases remaining between them. CDR1 is SGHNT and CDR2 is YYREEE in the germline V gene (reference sequence).

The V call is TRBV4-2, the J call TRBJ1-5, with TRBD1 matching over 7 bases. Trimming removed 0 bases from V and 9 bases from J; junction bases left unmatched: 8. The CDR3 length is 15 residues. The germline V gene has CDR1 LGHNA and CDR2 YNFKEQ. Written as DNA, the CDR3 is TGTGCCAGCAGCCAAGAAATCGCAGGGGGTCTGCCCCAGCATTTT. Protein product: CASSQEIAGGLPQHF.

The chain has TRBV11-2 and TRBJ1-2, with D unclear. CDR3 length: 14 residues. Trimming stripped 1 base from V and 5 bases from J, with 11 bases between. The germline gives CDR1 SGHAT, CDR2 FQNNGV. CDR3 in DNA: TGTGCCAGCAGCTTAGTTGATATTGGGTATGGCTACACCTTC. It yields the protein CASSLVDIGYGYTF.

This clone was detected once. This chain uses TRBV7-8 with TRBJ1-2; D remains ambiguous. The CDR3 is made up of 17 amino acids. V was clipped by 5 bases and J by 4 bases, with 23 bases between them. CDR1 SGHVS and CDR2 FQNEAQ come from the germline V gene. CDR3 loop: CASSPIVGDVAGYGYTF. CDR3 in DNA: TGTGCCAGCAGCCCCATAGTCGGAGACGTGGCAGGCTATGGCTACACCTTC.

As DNA, the CDR3 is TGTGCCAGCAGCGTAATCTCGGGGGGAGGTCAGCCCCAGCATTTT. Translated: CASSVISGGGQPQHF. The rearrangement joins TRBV5-5 to TRBJ1-5, with D possibly TRBD1 on 5 matching bases. Trimming cost V 4 bases and J 6 bases, with 17 bases left between them. Germline V lookup: CDR1 SGHKS, CDR2 YYEKEE (reference sequence). The CDR3 is 15 residues long.

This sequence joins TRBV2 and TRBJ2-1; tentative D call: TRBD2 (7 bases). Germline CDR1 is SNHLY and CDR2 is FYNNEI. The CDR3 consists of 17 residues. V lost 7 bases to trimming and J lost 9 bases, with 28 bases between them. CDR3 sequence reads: CASKSPLAEGGYGEQFF. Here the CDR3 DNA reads TGTGCCAGCAAGAGCCCCCTAGCGGAGGGGGGGTATGGTGAGCAGTTCTTC.

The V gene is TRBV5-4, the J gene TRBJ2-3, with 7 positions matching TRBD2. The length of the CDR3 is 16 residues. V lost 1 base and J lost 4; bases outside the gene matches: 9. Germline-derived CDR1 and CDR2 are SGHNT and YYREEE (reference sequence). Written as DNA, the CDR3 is TGTGCCAGCAGCTTGATTAGCGGGTTTCCGGCAGATACGCAGTATTTT. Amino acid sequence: CASSLISGFPADTQYF.

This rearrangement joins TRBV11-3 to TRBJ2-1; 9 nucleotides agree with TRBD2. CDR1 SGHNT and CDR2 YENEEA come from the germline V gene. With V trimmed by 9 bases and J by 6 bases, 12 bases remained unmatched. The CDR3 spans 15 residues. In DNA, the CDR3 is TGTGCCAGACGGAGGGCTAGCGGGATCCCCAATGAGCAGTTCTTC. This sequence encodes CARRRASGIPNEQFF.

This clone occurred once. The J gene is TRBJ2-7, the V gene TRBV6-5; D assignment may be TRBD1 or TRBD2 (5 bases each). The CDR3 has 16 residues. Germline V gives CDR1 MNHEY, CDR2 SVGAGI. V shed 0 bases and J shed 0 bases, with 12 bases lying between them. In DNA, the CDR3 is TGTGCCAGCAGTTACTCGTTCGGGACCCGCTCCTACGAGCAGTACTTC. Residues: CASSYSFGTRSYEQYF.

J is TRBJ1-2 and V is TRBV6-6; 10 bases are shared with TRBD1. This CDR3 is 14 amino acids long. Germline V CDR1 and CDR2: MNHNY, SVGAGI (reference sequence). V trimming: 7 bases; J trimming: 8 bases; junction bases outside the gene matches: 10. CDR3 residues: CASTRTGGTQGYTF. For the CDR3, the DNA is TGTGCCAGCACTAGGACAGGGGGTACTCAGGGCTACACCTTC.

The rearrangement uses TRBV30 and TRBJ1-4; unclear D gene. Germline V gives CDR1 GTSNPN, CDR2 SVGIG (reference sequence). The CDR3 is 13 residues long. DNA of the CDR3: TGTGCGTCCAGCCTCCAACGTAGTGAAAAACTGTTTTTT. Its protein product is CASSLQRSEKLFF.

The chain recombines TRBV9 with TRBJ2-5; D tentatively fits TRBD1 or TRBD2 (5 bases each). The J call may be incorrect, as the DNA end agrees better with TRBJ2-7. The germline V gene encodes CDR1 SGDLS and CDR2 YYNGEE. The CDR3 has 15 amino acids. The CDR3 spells CASSLGRDPSYEQYF. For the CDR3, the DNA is TGTGCCAGCAGCCTCGGCCGGGACCCCTCCTACGAGCAGTACTTC.